A single sample gave rise to the 9 T cell receptor beta chains below, sequenced in a study of T cells and Merkel cell carcinoma outcomes. The table came from immunoSEQ multiplex PCR; TCRdb's copy has only in-frame clones and leaves some out. The sample yields under 25,000 clones, 82% seen once. Source material: tumor tissue from Merkel cell carcinoma. The receptors come from a human donor with Merkel cell carcinoma.

DNA of the CDR3: TGTGCCACCAGCAAAGGACGTCAGTACGAGCAGTACTTC. Translation gives CATSKGRQYEQYF. The chain joins TRBV15 to TRBJ2-7; D gene ambiguous. The CDR3 consists of 13 residues. V lost 4 bases and J 4 bases, leaving 11 bases between the germline ends. Looked up from germline, CDR1 is LNHNV and CDR2 is YYDKDF (reference sequence).

The chain employs TRBV5-4 and TRBJ2-5; 8 bases are shared with TRBD1. This CDR3 region has 16 residues. Trimming at V came to 4 bases and at J to 2 bases, leaving 10 bases not matched to a gene. From germline, CDR1 is SGHNT and CDR2 YYREEE (reference sequence). Here the CDR3 reads CASSTPDRGWQETQYF. DNA of the CDR3: TGTGCCAGCAGCACGCCTGACAGGGGATGGCAAGAGACCCAGTACTTC.

This sequence joins TRBV5-1 and TRBJ2-7; maybe TRBD1 (5 bases). In germline, CDR1 is SGHRS, CDR2 YFSETQ. The V and J ends lost 2 bases and 1 base respectively, with 16 bases between them. This CDR3 has 16 amino acids. The CDR3 DNA reads TGCGCCAGCAGCTTCCACCACAGGAGTCCATCCTACGAGCAGTACTTC. Its translation is CASSFHHRSPSYEQYF.

This clone showed up just once. The J gene is TRBJ1-1, the V gene TRBV18, with 10 nucleotides matching TRBD1. The germline V gene has CDR1 KGHSH and CDR2 LQKENI. The CDR3 extends over 15 amino acids. V trimming: 3 bases; J trimming: 3 bases; junction bases outside the gene matches: 4. CDR3 amino acids: CASSPGQGFYTEAFF. CDR3 in DNA: TGTGCCAGCTCACCGGGACAGGGGTTCTACACTGAAGCTTTCTTT.

The rearrangement links TRBV4-2 to TRBJ1-1; D unclear. Per germline, CDR1 LGHNA and CDR2 YNFKEQ. V was pared by 5 bases and J by 2 bases, with 6 bases between. There are 12 residues in the CDR3. In nucleotides, the CDR3 is TGTGCCAGCAGCAGGAAAAACACTGAAGCTTTCTTT. Its protein is CASSRKNTEAFF.

This chain connects TRBV9 to TRBJ2-5, with 7 bases aligning to TRBD1. The CDR3 loop spans 14 amino acids. With V trimmed by 0 bases and J by 3 bases, 2 bases remained unmatched. Germline V gives CDR1 SGDLS, CDR2 YYNGEE. CDR3 sequence reads: CASSVGDSKETQYF. In DNA form, the CDR3 reads TGTGCCAGCAGCGTAGGGGACAGCAAAGAGACCCAGTACTTC.

The rearrangement links TRBV2 to TRBJ2-3; either TRBD1 or TRBD2 may supply D (5 bases each). V was pared by 10 bases and J by 4 bases, with 15 bases between. CDR3 length: 13 residues. Germline CDR1 is SNHLY and CDR2 is FYNNEI. The CDR3 region is CAILSEGPDTQYF. The CDR3 nucleotides read TGTGCCATCCTATCTGAGGGGCCAGATACGCAGTATTTT.

The chain recombines TRBV18 with TRBJ2-7; D might be TRBD1 or TRBD2, each matching 5 bases. The V and J ends lost 6 bases and 3 bases respectively, with 15 bases between them. The CDR3 loop spans 14 amino acids. The germline V gene has CDR1 KGHSH and CDR2 LQKENI. CDR3 DNA: TGTGCCAGCTCTCCTTTTGGGGGAAACTACGAGCAGTACTTC. This sequence encodes CASSPFGGNYEQYF.

The chain links TRBV7-9 to TRBJ1-2; tentative D call: TRBD1 (5 bases). The CDR3 consists of 14 residues. Trimming removed 7 bases from V and 2 bases from J, with 14 bases in between. From germline, CDR1 is SEHNR and CDR2 FQNEAQ (reference sequence). In DNA, the CDR3 is TGTGCCAGCAACTCAGGGAATACGAACTATGGCTACACCTTC. This codes for CASNSGNTNYGYTF.